The 5 T cell receptor beta chains given below trace back to one sample, sequenced in a study of cytomegalovirus exposure and HLA in healthy donors. A multiplex PCR was run with 60 Vbeta primers and 13 Jbeta primers. Generated by immunoSEQ multiplex PCR, the TCRdb table keeps only in-frame clones and is missing some. Among about 120,000 clones listed, around 80% were seen once. The source material was PBMCs. Receptor source: a man aged 25-45 years in good health and CMV-seropositive.

The V gene is TRBV11-2, the J gene TRBJ2-2; D possibly corresponds to TRBD1 (5 bases). The length of the CDR3 is 14 residues. V was trimmed by 0 bases and J by 4 bases, leaving 6 bases between them. Germline assignment: CDR1 SGHAT and CDR2 FQNNGV. CDR3 loop: CASSLDRVTGELFF. CDR3 bases: TGTGCCAGCAGCTTAGACAGGGTCACCGGGGAGCTGTTTTTT.

This sequence joins TRBV7-2 and TRBJ1-2; perhaps TRBD1 as D (5 bases). The CDR3 loop spans 16 amino acids. CDR1 is SGHTA, CDR2 FQGNSA, per germline. V gave up 3 bases and J gave up 6 bases, with 20 bases separating them. The CDR3 DNA reads as TGTGCCAGCAGCTTCTATACCCCTGGGGCGCTCGATGGCTACACCTTC. This gives the protein CASSFYTPGALDGYTF.

As concerns this clone: Other DNA variants within this sample encode the same CDR3. This rearrangement joins TRBV7-3 to TRBJ2-7; D remains ambiguous. The CDR3 covers 13 residues. CDR1 is SGHTA, CDR2 FQGTGA, per germline. V lost 5 bases, J lost 7 bases, and 15 bases lay in between. In DNA form, the CDR3 reads TGTGCCAGCAGCCCCCGGTTCGGTTGGGAGCAGTACTTC. This encodes CASSPRFGWEQYF.

V is TRBV5-6 and J is TRBJ2-3, with 9 bases that match TRBD1. The V and J ends lost 4 bases and 7 bases, in that order; junction bases with no gene match: 4. This CDR3 is built from 13 residues. Germline assignment: CDR1 SGHDT and CDR2 YYEEEE. The CDR3 protein is CASSDDRGNTQYF. The CDR3 bases are TGTGCCAGCAGCGATGACAGGGGGAATACGCAGTATTTT.

The chain links TRBV6-6 to TRBJ1-6, with 8 bases identical to TRBD1. Trimming cost V 4 bases and J 2 bases; bases outside gene matches: 1. The germline V gene has CDR1 MNHNY and CDR2 SVGAGI (reference sequence). CDR3 length: 15 residues. CDR3 sequence reads: CASSSTGAYNSPLHF. The DNA for the CDR3 is TGTGCCAGCAGTTCGACAGGGGCCTATAATTCACCCCTCCACTTT.